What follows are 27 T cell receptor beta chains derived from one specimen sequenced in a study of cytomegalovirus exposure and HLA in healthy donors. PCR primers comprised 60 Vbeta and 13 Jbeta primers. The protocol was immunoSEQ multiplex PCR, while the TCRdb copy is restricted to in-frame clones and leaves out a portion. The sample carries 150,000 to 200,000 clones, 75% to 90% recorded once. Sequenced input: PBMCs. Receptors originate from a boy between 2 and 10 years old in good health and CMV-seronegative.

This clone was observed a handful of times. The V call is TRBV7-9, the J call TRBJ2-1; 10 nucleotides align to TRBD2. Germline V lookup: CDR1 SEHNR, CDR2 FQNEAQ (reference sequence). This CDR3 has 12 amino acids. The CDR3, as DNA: TGTGCGTCGGGACTAGCGAGTAATGAGCAGTTCTTC. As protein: CASGLASNEQFF.

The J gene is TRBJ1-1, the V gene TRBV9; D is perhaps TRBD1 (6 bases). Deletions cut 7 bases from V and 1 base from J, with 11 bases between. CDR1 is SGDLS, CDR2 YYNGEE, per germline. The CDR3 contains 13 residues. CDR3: CASARGPNTEAFF. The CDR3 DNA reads TGTGCCAGCGCGCGGGGGCCGAACACTGAAGCTTTCTTT.

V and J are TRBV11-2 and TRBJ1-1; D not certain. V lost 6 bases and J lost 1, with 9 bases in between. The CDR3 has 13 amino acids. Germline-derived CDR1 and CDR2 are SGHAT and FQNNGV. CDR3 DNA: TGTGCCAGCAGTATCCGAGGGAACACTGAAGCTTTCTTT. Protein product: CASSIRGNTEAFF.

The CDR3 bases are TGTGCCAGCAGCGACGGGAGTCGGGGGACCACAGATACGCAGTATTTT. Translating it yields CASSDGSRGTTDTQYF. The chain recombines TRBV28 with TRBJ2-3, with D perhaps TRBD2 (6 bases). This CDR3 spans 16 amino acids. V lost 6 bases and J 2 bases, leaving 18 bases between the germline ends. Germline-derived CDR1 and CDR2 are MDHEN and SYDVKM.

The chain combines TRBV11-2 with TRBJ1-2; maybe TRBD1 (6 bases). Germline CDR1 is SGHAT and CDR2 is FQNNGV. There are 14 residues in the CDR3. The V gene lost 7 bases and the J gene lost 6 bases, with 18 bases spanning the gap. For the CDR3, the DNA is TGTGCCAGCACGCCGACAGGCCGTACGGATGGCTACACCTTC. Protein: CASTPTGRTDGYTF.

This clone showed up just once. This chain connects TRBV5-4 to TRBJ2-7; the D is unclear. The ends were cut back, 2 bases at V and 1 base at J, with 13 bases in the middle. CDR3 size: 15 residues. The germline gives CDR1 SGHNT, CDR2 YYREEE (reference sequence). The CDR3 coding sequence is TGTGCCAGCAGCTTTCGACAAAGTGGTTCCTACGAGCAGTACTTC. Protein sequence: CASSFRQSGSYEQYF.

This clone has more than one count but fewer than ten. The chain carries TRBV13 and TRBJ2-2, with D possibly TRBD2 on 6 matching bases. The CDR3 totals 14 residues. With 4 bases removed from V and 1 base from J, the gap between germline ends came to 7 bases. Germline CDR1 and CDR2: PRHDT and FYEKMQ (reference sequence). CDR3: CASSWRENTGELFF. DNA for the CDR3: TGTGCCAGCAGCTGGAGGGAGAACACCGGGGAGCTGTTTTTT.

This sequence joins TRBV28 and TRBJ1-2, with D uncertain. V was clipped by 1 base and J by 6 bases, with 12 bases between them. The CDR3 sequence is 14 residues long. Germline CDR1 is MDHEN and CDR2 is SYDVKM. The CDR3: CASSLYAAMNGYTF. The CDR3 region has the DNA TGTGCCAGCAGTTTATACGCCGCGATGAATGGCTACACCTTC.

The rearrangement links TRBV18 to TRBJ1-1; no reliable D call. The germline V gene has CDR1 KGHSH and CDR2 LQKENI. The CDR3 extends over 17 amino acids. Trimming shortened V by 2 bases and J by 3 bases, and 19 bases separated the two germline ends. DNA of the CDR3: TGTGCCAGCTCACCAGGCTTTGACATTCACAAAGACACTGAAGCTTTCTTT. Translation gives CASSPGFDIHKDTEAFF.

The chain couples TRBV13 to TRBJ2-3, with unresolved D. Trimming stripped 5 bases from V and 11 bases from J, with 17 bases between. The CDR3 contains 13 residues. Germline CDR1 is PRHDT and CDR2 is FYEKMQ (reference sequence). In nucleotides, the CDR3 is TGTGCCAGCAGCCTTAGTCGAGGTTCTGTGCAGTATTTT. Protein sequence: CASSLSRGSVQYF.

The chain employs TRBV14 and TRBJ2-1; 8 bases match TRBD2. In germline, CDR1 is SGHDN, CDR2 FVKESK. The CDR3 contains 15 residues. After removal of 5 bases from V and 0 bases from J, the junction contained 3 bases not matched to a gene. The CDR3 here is CASSESGSSYNEQFF. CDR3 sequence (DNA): TGTGCCAGCAGCGAAAGCGGGAGCTCCTACAATGAGCAGTTCTTC.

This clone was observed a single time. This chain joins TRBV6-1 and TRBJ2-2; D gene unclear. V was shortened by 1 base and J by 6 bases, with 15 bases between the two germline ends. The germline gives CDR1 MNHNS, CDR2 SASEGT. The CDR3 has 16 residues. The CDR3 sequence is CASSEGRLTLAGELFF. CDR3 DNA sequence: TGTGCCAGCAGTGAAGGGAGATTGACCCTCGCCGGGGAGCTGTTTTTT.

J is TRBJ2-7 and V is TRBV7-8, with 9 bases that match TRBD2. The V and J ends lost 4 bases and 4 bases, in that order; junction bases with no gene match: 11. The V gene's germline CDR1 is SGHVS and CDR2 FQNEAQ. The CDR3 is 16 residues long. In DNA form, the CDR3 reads TGTGCCAGCAGCTCCGCCGGAGCTAGCGGGGCGTACGAGCAGTACTTC. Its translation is CASSSAGASGAYEQYF.

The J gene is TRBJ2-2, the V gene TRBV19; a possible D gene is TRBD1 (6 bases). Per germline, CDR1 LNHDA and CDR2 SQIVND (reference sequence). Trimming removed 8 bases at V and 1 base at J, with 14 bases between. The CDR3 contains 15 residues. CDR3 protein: CASYPGQWNTGELFF. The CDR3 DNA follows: TGTGCCAGTTATCCGGGACAATGGAACACCGGGGAGCTGTTTTTT.

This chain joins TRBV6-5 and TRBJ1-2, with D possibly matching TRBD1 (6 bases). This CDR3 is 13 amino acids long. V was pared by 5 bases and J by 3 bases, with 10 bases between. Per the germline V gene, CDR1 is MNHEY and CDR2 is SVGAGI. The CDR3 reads CASSPDRDYGYTF. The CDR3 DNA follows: TGTGCCAGCAGTCCGGACAGAGACTATGGCTACACCTTC.

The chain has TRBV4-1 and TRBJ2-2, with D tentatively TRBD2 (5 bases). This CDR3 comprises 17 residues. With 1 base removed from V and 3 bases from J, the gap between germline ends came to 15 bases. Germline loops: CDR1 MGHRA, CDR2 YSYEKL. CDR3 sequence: CASSQVGGPKDTGELFF. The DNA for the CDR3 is TGCGCCAGCAGCCAAGTTGGCGGGCCGAAGGACACCGGGGAGCTGTTTTTT.

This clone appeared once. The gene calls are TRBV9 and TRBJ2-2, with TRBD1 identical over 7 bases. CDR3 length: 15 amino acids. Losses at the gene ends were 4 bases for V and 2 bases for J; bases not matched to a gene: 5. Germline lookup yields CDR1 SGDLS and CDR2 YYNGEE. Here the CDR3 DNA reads TGTGCCAGCAGCCTAGGGACAGACAACACCGGGGAGCTGTTTTTT. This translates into CASSLGTDNTGELFF.

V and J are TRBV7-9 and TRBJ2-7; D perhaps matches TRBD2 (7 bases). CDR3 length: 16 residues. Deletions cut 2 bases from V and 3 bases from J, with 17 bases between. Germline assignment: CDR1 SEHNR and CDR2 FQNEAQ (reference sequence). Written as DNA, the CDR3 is TGTGCCAGCAGCTTATCGGGGGGCTCGTCCGTCTACGAGCAGTACTTC. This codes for CASSLSGGSSVYEQYF.

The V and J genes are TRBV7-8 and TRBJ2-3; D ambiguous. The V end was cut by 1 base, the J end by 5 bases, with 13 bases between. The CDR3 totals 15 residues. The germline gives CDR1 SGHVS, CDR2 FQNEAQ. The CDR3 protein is CASSLVALAVDTQYF. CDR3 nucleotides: TGTGCCAGCAGCTTAGTGGCGTTAGCAGTAGATACGCAGTATTTT. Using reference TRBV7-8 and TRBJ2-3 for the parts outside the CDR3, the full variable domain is GAGVSQSPRYKVAKRGQDVALRCDPISGHVSLFWYQQALGQGPEFLTYFQNEAQLDKSGLPSDRFFAERPEGSVSTLKIQRTQQEDSAVYLCASSLVALAVDTQYFGPGTRLTVL.

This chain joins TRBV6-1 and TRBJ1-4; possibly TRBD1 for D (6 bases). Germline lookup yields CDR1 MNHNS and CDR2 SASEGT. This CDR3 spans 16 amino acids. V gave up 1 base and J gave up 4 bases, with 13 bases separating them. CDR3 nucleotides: TGTGCCAGCAGTGAAGTTCGGGGGGCTTATAATGAAAAACTGTTTTTT. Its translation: CASSEVRGAYNEKLFF.

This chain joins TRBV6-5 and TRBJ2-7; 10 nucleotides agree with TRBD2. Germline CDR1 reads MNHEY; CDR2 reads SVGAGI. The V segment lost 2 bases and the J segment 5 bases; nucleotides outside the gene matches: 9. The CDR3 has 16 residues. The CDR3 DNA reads TGTGCCAGCAGTTACCCCGCTAGCGGGAGTGCGAACGAGCAGTACTTC. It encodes CASSYPASGSANEQYF.

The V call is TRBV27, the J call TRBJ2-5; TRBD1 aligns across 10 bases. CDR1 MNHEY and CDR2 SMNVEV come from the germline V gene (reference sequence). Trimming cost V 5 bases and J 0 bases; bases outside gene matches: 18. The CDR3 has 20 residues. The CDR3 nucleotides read TGTGCCAGCAGTCACAACCCTCGGACAGGGGGTGACTCGTACCAAGAGACCCAGTACTTC. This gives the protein CASSHNPRTGGDSYQETQYF.

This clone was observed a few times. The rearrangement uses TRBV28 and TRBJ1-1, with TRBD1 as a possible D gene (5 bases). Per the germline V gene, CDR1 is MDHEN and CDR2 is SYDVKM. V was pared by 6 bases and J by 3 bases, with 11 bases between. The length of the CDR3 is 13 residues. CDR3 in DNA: TGTGCCAGCAGAATTCAGGGTTACACTGAAGCTTTCTTT. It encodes CASRIQGYTEAFF.

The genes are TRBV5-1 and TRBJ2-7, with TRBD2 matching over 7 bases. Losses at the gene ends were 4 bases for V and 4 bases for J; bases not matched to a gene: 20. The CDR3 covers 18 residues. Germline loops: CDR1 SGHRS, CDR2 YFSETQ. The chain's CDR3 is CASSPGLKGSPRPYEQYF. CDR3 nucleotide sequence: TGCGCCAGCAGCCCGGGACTAAAAGGGTCCCCCCGCCCATACGAGCAGTACTTC.

CDR3 DNA: TGTGCCAGCAGCTTAGGCAGGGGGAGTACGAACACCGGGGAGCTGTTTTTT. Protein product: CASSLGRGSTNTGELFF. The gene calls are TRBV7-8 and TRBJ2-2, with 7 bases fitting TRBD1. The CDR3 runs 17 residues. Germline CDR1 and CDR2: SGHVS and FQNEAQ. V trimming: 1 base; J trimming: 0 bases; junction bases outside the gene matches: 5.

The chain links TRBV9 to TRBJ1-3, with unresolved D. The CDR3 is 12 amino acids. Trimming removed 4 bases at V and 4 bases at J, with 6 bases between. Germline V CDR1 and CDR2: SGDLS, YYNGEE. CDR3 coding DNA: TGTGCCAGCAGCCCAGAAGGAAACACCATATATTTT. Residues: CASSPEGNTIYF.

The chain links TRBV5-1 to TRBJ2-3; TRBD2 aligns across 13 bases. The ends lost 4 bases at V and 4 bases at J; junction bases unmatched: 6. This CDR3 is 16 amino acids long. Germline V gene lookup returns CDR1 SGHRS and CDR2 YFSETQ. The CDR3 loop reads CASSPPLAGGADTQYF. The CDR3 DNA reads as TGCGCCAGCAGCCCCCCACTAGCGGGAGGGGCAGATACGCAGTATTTT.